This T cell receptor beta chain was retrieved from a study of cytomegalovirus exposure and HLA in healthy donors. Study-wide context: Early on, a data release was issued that held about 85 million unique TCRs from HLA-typed donors.

Trimming stripped 10 bases from V and 2 bases from J, with 8 bases between. Germline V gene sequence: CDR1 MNHEY, CDR2 SVGAGI. The CDR3 spans 12 residues. The PCR used 60 Vbeta and 13 Jbeta primers. Here immunoSEQ multiplex PCR was the method, and the copy in TCRdb shows in-frame clones only, minus some. The sample has about 160,000 clones. Sequencing was carried out using PBMCs. The rearrangement joins TRBV6-5 to TRBJ2-2; D is unresolved. This clonotype originated in a woman between 45 and 65 years old in good health and CMV-seronegative. CDR3 residues: CATYRNTGELFF. DNA for the CDR3: TGTGCCACCTACAGAAACACCGGGGAGCTGTTTTTT.